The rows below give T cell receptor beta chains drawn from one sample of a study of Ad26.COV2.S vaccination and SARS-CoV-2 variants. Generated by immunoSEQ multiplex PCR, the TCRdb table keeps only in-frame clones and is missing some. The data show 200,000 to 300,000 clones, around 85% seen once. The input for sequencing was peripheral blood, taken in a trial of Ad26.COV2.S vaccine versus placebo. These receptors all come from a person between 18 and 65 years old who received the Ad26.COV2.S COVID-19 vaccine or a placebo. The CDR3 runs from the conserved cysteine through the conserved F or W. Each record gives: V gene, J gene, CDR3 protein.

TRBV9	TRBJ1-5	CASKSPSQDSGNQPQHF
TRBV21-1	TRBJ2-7	CASSKKTSGENSYEQYF
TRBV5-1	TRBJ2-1	CASSPTAGAYNEQFF
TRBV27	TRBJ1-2	CASSFTRGLGYTF
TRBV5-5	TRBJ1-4	CASSPPAGVTNEKLFF
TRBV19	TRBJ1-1	CASKTPGGAFF
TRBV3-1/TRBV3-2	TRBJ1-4	CASMGDGSEKLFF
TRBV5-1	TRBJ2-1	CASSSTLAGGTEQFF
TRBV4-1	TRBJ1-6	CASSHVGQGHVPLHF
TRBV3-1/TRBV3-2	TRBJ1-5	CASSPRVGTAEPQHF
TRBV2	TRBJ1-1	CASDLRGQGAAEAFF
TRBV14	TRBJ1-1	CASSQGIAAFF
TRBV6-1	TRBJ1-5	CASSEKRLNQPQHF
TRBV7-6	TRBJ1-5	CASSLQSNQPQHF
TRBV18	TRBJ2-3	CASSPIPGRGTDTQYF
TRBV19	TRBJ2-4	CASSPGNRIAKNIQYF
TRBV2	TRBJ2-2	CASFPLGQGRATGELFF
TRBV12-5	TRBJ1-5	CASGFDQPQHF
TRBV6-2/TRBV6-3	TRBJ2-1	CASSLGTTYYNEQFF
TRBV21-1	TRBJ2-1	CASRPTQYSNEQFF
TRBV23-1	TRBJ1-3	CASSYKSSGNTIYF
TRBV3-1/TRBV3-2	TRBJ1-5	CASSQQTGPQHF
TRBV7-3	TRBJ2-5	CASSFNRAKNQETQYF
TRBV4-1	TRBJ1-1	CASSQDRGRQVYTEAFF
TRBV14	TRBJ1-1	CASSQVGEVAEAFF
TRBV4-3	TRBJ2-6	CASSRSQGAPPGANVLTF
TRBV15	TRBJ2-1	CATGGRAYYNEQFF
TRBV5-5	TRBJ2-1	CASSSLAGGRNEQFF
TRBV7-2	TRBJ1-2	CASSFFPQGQTNGYTF
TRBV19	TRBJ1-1	CASSIQGANTEAFF
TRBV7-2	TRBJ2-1	CASSFTSGGAGQFF